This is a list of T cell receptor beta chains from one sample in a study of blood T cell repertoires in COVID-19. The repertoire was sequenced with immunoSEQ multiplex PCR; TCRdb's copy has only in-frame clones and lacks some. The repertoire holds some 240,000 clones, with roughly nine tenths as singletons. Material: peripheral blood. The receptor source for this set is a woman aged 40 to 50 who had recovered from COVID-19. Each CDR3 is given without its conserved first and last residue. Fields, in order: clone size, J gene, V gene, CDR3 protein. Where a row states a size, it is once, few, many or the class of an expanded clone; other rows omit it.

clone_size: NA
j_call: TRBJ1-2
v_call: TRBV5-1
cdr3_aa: ASSLSPGGYGYT

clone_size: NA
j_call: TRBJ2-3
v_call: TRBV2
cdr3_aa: ASTDRVQDTQY

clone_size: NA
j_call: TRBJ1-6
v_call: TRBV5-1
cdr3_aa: ASSLTGLGNSPLH

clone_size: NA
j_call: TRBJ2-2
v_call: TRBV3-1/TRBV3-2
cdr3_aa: ASSQDSGTSGIDTGELF

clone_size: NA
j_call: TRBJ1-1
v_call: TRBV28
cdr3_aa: ASSSPSSGQGSTEAF

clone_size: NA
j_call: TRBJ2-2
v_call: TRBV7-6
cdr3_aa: ASSPGLGLADNTGELF

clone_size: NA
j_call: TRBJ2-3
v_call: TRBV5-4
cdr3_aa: ASSPDVAGGGKDTQY

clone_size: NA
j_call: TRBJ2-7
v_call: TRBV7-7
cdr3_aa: ASSTGEAYEQY

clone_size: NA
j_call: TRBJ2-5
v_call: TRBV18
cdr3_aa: ASCPGQETQY

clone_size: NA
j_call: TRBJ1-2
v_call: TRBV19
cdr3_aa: ASSIIETNYGYT

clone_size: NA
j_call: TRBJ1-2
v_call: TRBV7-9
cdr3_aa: ASSTPTGKGTDYT

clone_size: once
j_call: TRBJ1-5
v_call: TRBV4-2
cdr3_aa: ASSQGTGSNQPQH

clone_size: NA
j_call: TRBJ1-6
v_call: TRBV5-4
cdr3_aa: ASSFKGGYNSPLH

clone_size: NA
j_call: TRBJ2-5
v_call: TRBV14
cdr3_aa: ASSPLPGGPFEETQY

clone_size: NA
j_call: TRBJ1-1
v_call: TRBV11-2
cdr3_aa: ASSLLGDGPTEAF

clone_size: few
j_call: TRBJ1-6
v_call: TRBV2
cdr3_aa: ASKGTVNSPLH

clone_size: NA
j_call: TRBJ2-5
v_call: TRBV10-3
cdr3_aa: AITSETQY

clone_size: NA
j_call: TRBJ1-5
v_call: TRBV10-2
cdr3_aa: ASALGWGGEQPQH

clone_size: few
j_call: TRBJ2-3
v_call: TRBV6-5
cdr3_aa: ASSSPGQGRATQY

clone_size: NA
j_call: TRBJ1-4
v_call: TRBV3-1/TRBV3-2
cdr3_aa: ASSPRQNPATNEKLF

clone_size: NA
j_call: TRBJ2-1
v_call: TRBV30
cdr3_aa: AWRSGGGSYNEQF

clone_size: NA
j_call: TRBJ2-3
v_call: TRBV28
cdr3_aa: ASSFLKGGTDTQY

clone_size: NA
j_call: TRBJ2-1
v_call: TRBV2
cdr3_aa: ASSESAVDAGQQF

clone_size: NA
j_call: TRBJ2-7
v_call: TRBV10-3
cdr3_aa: AISRLADAYEQY

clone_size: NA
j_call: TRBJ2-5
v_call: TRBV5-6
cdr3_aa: ASSFLSQETQY

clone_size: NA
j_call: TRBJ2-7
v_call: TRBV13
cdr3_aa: ASSLGGQGNDEQY

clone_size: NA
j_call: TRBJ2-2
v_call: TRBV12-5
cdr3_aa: ASGLTRTGTIDTGELF

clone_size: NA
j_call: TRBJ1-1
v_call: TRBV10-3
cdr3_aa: AITTGTGTNTEAF

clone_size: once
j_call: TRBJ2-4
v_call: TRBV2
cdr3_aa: ASSAGGAKNIQY

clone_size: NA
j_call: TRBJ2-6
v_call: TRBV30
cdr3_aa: AFQAGANVLT

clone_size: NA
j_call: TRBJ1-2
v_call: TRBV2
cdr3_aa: AIADREGYYGYT

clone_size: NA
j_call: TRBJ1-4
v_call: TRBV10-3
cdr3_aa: AIVQPGQGNEKLF

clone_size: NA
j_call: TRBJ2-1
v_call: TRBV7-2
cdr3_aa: ASSTRTGSYNEQF

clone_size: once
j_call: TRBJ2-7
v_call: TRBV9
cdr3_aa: ASSVGGGMTYEQY

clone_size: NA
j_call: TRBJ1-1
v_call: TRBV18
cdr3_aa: ASSPISDFPEAF

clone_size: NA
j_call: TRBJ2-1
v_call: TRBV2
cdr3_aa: ASSESPNNEQF

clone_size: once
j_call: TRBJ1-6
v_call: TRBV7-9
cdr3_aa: ASSLVGVTDYNSPLH

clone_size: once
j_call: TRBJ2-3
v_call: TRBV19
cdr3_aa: ASSGTSGGFNAQY

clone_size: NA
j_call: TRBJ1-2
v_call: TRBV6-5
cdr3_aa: ASRTGGESYGYT

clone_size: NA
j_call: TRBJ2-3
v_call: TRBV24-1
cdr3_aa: ATSDFGITDTQY

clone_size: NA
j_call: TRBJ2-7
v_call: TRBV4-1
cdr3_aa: ASSQGEASSYEQY

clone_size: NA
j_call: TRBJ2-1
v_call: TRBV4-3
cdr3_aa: ASSQDHRFGNEQF

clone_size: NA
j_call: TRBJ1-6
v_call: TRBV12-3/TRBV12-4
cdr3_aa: ASSLPDNSPLH

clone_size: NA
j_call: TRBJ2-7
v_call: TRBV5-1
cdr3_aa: ASSLDRAYEQY

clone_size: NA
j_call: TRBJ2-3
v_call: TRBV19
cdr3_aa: ASSILAGGTDTQY

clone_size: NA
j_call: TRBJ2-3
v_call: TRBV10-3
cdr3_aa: AISERGDTQY

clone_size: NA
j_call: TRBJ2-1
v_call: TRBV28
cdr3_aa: ASSILMFSGGANEQF

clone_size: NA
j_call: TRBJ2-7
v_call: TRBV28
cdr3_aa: ASSLYSHEQY

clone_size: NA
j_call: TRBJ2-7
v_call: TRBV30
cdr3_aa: AWSKGISYEQY

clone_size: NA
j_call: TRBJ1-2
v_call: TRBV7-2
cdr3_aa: ASSLGVGGDYGYT

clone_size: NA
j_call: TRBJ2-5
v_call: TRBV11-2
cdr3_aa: ASSLVVLAALQETQY

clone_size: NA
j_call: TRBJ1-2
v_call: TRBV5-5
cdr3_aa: ASSSFGTTNYGYT

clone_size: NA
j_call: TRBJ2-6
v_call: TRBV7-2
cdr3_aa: ASSLGGAGANVLT

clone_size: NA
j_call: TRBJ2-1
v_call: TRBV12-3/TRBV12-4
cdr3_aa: ASSINEQF

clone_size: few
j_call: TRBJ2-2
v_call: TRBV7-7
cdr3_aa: ASSSAPGGHGELF

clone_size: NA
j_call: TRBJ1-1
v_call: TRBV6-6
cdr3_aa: ASSPRMGLGFPHHLNTEAF

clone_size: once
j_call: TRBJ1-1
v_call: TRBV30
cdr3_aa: AWSRIRDRQAVGKAF

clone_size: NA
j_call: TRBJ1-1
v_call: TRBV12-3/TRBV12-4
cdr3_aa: ASSLQVTEAF

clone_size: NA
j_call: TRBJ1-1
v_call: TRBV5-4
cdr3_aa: ASSPGGRSTEAF

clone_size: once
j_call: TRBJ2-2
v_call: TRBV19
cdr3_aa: ASSSQGAATGELF